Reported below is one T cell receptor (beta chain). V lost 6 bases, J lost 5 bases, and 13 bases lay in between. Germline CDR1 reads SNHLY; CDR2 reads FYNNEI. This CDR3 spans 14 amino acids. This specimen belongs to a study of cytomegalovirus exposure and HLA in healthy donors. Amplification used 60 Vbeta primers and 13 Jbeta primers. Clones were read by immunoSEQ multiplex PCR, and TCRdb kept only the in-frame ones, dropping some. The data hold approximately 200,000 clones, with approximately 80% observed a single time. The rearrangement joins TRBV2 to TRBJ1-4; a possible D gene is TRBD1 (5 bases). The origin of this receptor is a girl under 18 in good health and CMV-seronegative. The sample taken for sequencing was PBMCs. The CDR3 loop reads CASRERQKNEKLFF. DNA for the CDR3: TGTGCCAGCAGAGAGAGACAGAAGAATGAAAAACTGTTTTTT.